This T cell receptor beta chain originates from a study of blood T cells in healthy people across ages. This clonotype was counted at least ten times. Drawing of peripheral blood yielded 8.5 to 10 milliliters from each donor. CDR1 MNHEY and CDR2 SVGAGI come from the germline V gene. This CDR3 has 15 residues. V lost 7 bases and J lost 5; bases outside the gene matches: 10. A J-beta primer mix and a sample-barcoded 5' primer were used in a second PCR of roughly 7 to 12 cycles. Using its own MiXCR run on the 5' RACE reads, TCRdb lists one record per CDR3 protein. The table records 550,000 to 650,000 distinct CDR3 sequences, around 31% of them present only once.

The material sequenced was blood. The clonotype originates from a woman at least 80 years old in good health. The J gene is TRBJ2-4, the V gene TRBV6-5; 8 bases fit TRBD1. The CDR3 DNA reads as TGTGCCAGCACCGCGGACAGGGCCCTCCAAAACATTCAGTACTTC. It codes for CASTADRALQNIQYF.